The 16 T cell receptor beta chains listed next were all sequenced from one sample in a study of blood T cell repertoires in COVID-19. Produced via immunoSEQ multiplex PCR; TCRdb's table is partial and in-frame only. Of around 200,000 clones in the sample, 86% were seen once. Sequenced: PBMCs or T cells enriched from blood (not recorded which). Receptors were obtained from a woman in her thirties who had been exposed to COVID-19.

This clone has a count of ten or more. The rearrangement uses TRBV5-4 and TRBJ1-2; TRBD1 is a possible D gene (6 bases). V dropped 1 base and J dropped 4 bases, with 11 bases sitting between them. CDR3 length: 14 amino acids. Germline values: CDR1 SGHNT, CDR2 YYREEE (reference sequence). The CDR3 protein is CASSLWGGGYGYTF. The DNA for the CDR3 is TGTGCCAGCAGCTTGTGGGGGGGCGGCTATGGCTACACCTTC.

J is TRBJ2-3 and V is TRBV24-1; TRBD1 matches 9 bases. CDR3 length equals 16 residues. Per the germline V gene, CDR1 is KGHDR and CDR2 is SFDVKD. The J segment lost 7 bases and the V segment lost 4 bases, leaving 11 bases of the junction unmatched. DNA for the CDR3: TGTGCCACCAGTGACCGCCGGGACAGGGACTATAATACGCAGTATTTT. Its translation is CATSDRRDRDYNTQYF.

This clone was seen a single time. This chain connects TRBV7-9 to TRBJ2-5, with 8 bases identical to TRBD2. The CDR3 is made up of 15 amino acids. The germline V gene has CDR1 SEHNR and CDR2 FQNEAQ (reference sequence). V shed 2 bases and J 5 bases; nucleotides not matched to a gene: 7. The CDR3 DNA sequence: TGTGCCAGCAGCTTACGCGGGGGGTTCGCCGAGACCCAGTACTTC. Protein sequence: CASSLRGGFAETQYF.

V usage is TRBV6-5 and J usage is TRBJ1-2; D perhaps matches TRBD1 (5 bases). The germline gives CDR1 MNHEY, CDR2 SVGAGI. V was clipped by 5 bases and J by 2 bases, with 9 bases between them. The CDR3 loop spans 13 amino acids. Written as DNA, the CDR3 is TGTGCCAGCAGTCTGGACAAGAACTATGGCTACACCTTC. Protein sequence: CASSLDKNYGYTF.

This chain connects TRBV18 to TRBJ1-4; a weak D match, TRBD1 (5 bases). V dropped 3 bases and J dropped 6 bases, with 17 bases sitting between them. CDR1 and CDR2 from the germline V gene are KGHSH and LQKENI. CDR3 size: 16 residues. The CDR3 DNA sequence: TGTGCCAGCTCACCGCAGGTCGGGACTGATCATGAAAAACTGTTTTTT. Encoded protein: CASSPQVGTDHEKLFF.

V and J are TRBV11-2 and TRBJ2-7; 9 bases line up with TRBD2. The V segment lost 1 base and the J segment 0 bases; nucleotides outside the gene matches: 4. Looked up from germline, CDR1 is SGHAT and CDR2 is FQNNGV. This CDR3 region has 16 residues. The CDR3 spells CASSLGISGGSYEQYF. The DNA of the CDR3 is TGTGCCAGCAGCTTAGGGATTAGCGGGGGCTCCTACGAGCAGTACTTC. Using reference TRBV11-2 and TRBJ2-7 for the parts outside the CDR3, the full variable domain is EAGVAQSPRYKIIEKRQSVAFWCNPISGHATLYWYQQILGQGPKLLIQFQNNGVVDDSQLPKDRFSAERLKGVDSTLKIQPAKLEDSAVYLCASSLGISGGSYEQYFGPGTRLTVT.

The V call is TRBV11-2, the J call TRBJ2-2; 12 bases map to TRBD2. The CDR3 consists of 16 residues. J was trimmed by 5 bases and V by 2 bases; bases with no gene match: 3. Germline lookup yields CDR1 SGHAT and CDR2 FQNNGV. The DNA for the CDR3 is TGTGCCAGCAGCTTACTAGCGGGGGGGCGAACCGGGGAGCTGTTTTTT. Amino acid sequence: CASSLLAGGRTGELFF.

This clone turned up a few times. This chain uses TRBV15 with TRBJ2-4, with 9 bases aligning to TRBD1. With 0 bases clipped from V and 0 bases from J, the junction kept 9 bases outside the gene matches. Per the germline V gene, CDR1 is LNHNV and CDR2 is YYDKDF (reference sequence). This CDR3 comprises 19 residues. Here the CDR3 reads CATSRDSRLTGGAKNIQYF. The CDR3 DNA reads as TGTGCCACCAGCAGAGATAGTAGGTTGACAGGGGGAGCCAAAAACATTCAGTACTTC. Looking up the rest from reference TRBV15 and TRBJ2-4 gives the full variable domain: DAMVIQNPRYQVTQFGKPVTLSCSQTLNHNVMYWYQQKSSQAPKLLFHYYDKDFNNEADTPDNFQSRRPNTSFCFLDIRSPGLGDTAMYLCATSRDSRLTGGAKNIQYFGAGTRLSVL.

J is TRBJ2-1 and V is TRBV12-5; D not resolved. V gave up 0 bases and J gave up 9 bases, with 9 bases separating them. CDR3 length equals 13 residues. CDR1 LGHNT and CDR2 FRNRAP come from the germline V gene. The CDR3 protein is CASGLVLQAEQFF. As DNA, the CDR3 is TGTGCTAGTGGTTTGGTTCTTCAAGCTGAGCAGTTCTTC.

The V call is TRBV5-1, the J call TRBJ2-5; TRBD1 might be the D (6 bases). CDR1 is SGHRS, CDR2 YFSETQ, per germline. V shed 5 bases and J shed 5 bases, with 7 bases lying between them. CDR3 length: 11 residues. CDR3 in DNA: TGCGCCAGCAGAACAGGGGAGACCCAGTACTTC. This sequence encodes CASRTGETQYF.

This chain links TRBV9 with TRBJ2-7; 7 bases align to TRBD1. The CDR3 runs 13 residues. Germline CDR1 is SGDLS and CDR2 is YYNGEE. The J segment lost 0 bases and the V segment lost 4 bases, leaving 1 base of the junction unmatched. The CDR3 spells CASSRQGSYEQYF. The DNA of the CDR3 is TGTGCCAGCAGCCGACAGGGCTCCTACGAGCAGTACTTC. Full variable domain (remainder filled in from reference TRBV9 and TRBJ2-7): DSGVTQTPKHLITATGQRVTLRCSPRSGDLSVYWYQQSLDQGLQFLIQYYNGEERAKGNILERFSAQQFPDLHSELNLSSLELGDSALYFCASSRQGSYEQYFGPGTRLTVT.

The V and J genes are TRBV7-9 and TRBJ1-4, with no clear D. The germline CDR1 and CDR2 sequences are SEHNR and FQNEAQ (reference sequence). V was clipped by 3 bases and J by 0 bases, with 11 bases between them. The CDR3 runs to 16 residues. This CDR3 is CASSLSVVATNEKLFF. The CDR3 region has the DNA TGTGCCAGCAGCTTGAGTGTAGTTGCAACTAATGAAAAACTGTTTTTT.

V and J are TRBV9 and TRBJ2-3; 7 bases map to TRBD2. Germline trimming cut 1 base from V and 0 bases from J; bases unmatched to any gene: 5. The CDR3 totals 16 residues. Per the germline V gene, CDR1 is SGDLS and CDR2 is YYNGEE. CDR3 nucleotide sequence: TGTGCCAGCAGCGTAATGGGAGGGGACAGCACAGATACGCAGTATTTT. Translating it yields CASSVMGGDSTDTQYF.

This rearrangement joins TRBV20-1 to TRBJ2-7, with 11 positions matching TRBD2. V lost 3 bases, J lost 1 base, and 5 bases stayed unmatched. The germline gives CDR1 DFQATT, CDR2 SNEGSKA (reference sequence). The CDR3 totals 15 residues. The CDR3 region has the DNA TGCAGTGCTAGTACTAGCGGGGGAAGGTCCTACGAGCAGTACTTC. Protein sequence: CSASTSGGRSYEQYF.

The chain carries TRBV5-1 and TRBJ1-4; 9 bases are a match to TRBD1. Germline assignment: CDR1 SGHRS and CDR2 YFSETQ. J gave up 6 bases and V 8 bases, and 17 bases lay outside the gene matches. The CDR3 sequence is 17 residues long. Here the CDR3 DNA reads TGCGCCAGTTCGCCCGGGACAGGGTATAGGGAGGATGAAAAACTGTTTTTT. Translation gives CASSPGTGYREDEKLFF.

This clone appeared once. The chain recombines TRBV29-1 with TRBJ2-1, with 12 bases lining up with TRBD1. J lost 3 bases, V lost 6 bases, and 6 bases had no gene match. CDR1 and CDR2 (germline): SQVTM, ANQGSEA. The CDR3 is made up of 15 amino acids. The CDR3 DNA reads TGCAGCGTAGGGGGGACAGGGGGCTACTACAATGAGCAGTTCTTC. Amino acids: CSVGGTGGYYNEQFF.